One and the same sample provided the 18 T cell receptor beta chains below, sequenced in a study of early stage breast cancer tumors. The method was immunoSEQ multiplex PCR; TCRdb's version includes in-frame clones alone and lacks a portion of them. Of tens of thousands of clones in the sample, about three quarters are singletons; the top ten hold 3.4%. Sequencing was carried out using blood. These TCRs come from a person aged 35 to 50 with breast cancer.

This clone was detected once. The V gene is TRBV19, the J gene TRBJ2-7, with TRBD1 matching over 8 bases. This CDR3 is built from 15 residues. The junction had 10 bases not matched to a gene; V was cut back by 3 bases and J by 6 bases. Germline assignment: CDR1 LNHDA and CDR2 SQIVND (reference sequence). The CDR3 sequence: CASSIVDRDMGEQYF. The CDR3 nucleotides are TGTGCCAGTAGTATTGTGGACAGGGACATGGGCGAGCAGTACTTC.

The rearrangement links TRBV11-2 to TRBJ2-7; maybe TRBD1 (6 bases). CDR1 and CDR2 (germline): SGHAT, FQNNGV. This CDR3 has 15 amino acids. Deletions cut 0 bases from V and 2 bases from J, with 11 bases between. The CDR3 DNA sequence: TGTGCCAGCAGCTTAGAGGGGACAAGTACCTACGAGCAGTACTTC. Encoded protein: CASSLEGTSTYEQYF.

This rearrangement joins TRBV9 to TRBJ1-4; D remains unclear. The CDR3 runs to 15 residues. V shed 2 bases and J shed 2 bases, with 10 bases lying between them. CDR1 SGDLS and CDR2 YYNGEE come from the germline V gene. The CDR3 sequence: CASSVARTTNEKLFF. CDR3 DNA: TGTGCCAGCAGCGTGGCGAGGACTACTAATGAAAAACTGTTTTTT. Full variable domain (remainder filled in from reference TRBV9 and TRBJ1-4): DSGVTQTPKHLITATGQRVTLRCSPRSGDLSVYWYQQSLDQGLQFLIQYYNGEERAKGNILERFSAQQFPDLHSELNLSSLELGDSALYFCASSVARTTNEKLFFGSGTQLSVL.

The rearrangement joins TRBV7-2 to TRBJ2-7; the D is unclear. This CDR3 is 15 amino acids long. V was pared by 5 bases and J by 2 bases, with 16 bases between. Looked up from germline, CDR1 is SGHTA and CDR2 is FQGNSA. The CDR3 here is CASSPQKGSTYEQYF. The CDR3 DNA reads TGTGCCAGCAGCCCACAAAAGGGTAGCACCTACGAGCAGTACTTC.

This chain uses TRBV7-9 with TRBJ2-7; D call uncertain. Germline V gene data show CDR1 as SEHNR and CDR2 as FQNEAQ (reference sequence). V shed 0 bases and J shed 5 bases, with 8 bases lying between them. The length of the CDR3 is 13 residues. The CDR3 DNA is TGTGCCAGCAGCTTAGCGGCGCCCGACGAGCAGTACTTC. Protein sequence: CASSLAAPDEQYF.

The CDR3 sequence is CASSLATGSYGYTF. The CDR3 region has the DNA TGCGCCAGCAGCTTGGCGACAGGGAGCTATGGCTACACCTTC. The V call is TRBV5-1, the J call TRBJ1-2; the match to TRBD1 covers 7 bases. Germline assignment: CDR1 SGHRS and CDR2 YFSETQ. This CDR3 has 14 amino acids. Losses at the gene ends were 0 bases for V and 4 bases for J; bases not matched to a gene: 3.

J is TRBJ2-7 and V is TRBV2, with 7 bases fitting TRBD1. The CDR3 is 16 residues long. The germline V gene has CDR1 SNHLY and CDR2 FYNNEI. V shed 8 bases and J 6 bases; nucleotides not matched to a gene: 19. The CDR3 loop reads CASSRDSLILLSEQYF. In nucleotides, the CDR3 is TGTGCCAGCTCCCGGGACAGTTTAATACTTCTCTCCGAGCAGTACTTC.

The rearrangement links TRBV5-8 to TRBJ1-5; no definite D call. V was shortened by 1 base and J by 4 bases, with 3 bases between the two germline ends. The germline gives CDR1 SGHTS, CDR2 YDEGEE. The CDR3 extends over 12 amino acids. The CDR3 loop is CASSLRNQPQHF. CDR3 DNA: TGTGCCAGCAGCTTGAGGAATCAGCCCCAGCATTTT.

The chain carries TRBV18 and TRBJ1-1; no clear D. CDR1 is KGHSH and CDR2 is LQKENI in the germline V gene. V lost 3 bases and J 5 bases, leaving 16 bases between the germline ends. This CDR3 is built from 15 residues. The CDR3 sequence: CASSPLMKVSTEAFF. The CDR3 nucleotides read TGTGCCAGCTCACCGCTCATGAAGGTATCTACTGAAGCTTTCTTT.

The chain combines TRBV15 with TRBJ1-4, with D unclear. Trimming pared 0 bases from V and 8 bases from J, leaving 16 bases between. The CDR3 covers 16 residues. Germline lookup yields CDR1 LNHNV and CDR2 YYDKDF (reference sequence). The CDR3 here is CATSRDGEEVLEKLFF. Here the CDR3 DNA reads TGTGCCACCAGCAGAGATGGGGAAGAAGTCCTGGAAAAACTGTTTTTT.

The gene calls are TRBV5-4 and TRBJ1-1; D not certain. Germline V gives CDR1 SGHNT, CDR2 YYREEE (reference sequence). V was shortened by 4 bases and J by 2 bases, with 12 bases between the two germline ends. The CDR3 runs to 14 residues. The DNA for the CDR3 is TGTGCCAGCAGCATCCCGGGCCGAAACACTGAAGCTTTCTTT. The encoded protein is CASSIPGRNTEAFF.

V is TRBV18 and J is TRBJ2-5, with unresolved D. From germline, CDR1 is KGHSH and CDR2 LQKENI. The CDR3 consists of 13 residues. Trimming left V 4 bases short and J 0 bases short, with 6 bases between. The CDR3 reads CASSRRYQETQYF. The DNA for the CDR3 is TGTGCCAGCTCACGACGTTACCAAGAGACCCAGTACTTC.

The chain carries TRBV19 and TRBJ1-3, with TRBD1 matching 10 bases. CDR3 length equals 14 residues. Trimming cost V 6 bases and J 6 bases; bases outside gene matches: 5. From germline, CDR1 is LNHDA and CDR2 SQIVND (reference sequence). CDR3 sequence: CASRGQGFLNTIYF. As DNA, the CDR3 is TGTGCCAGTAGGGGACAGGGGTTTTTAAACACCATATATTTT.

This chain joins TRBV30 and TRBJ2-3; 10 bases fit TRBD2. V lost 0 bases to trimming and J lost 4 bases; unmatched junction nucleotides: 4. This CDR3 contains 15 residues. The germline CDR1 and CDR2 sequences are GTSNPN and SVGIG (reference sequence). CDR3 nucleotide sequence: TGTGCCTGGAGTGTGCTAGCGGGAGCCGCAGATACGCAGTATTTT. It encodes CAWSVLAGAADTQYF.

This sequence joins TRBV4-1 and TRBJ1-1; a weak D match, TRBD1 (5 bases). Germline CDR1 and CDR2: MGHRA and YSYEKL. V lost 0 bases and J 5 bases, leaving 10 bases between the germline ends. The CDR3 extends over 14 amino acids. The chain's CDR3 is CASSQERGGTEAFF. CDR3 DNA: TGCGCCAGCAGCCAAGAAAGGGGTGGAACTGAAGCTTTCTTT.

The genes are TRBV19 and TRBJ2-3; D is unresolved. The CDR3 totals 13 residues. CDR1 and CDR2 from the germline V gene are LNHDA and SQIVND (reference sequence). The V end lost 3 bases, the J end lost 8 bases, and 12 bases lay between the germline ends. CDR3 nucleotides: TGTGCCAGTAGTATGGGGAACGCCGGTACGCAGTATTTT. It is translated as CASSMGNAGTQYF.

Here the CDR3 reads CATSRDHRSPPQHF. The CDR3 nucleotides read TGTGCCACCAGCAGAGATCATCGGAGCCCGCCCCAGCATTTT. The gene calls are TRBV15 and TRBJ1-5; D is ambiguous. This CDR3 spans 14 amino acids. Germline V gene sequence: CDR1 LNHNV, CDR2 YYDKDF (reference sequence). V lost 0 bases and J 9 bases, leaving 12 bases between the germline ends.

The rearrangement joins TRBV11-3 to TRBJ2-3; TRBD2 is a possible D gene (6 bases). The CDR3 is made up of 15 amino acids. Between the trimmed V and J ends, which lost 1 base and 1 base, there was a span of 9 bases. Looked up from germline, CDR1 is SGHNT and CDR2 is YENEEA. Written as DNA, the CDR3 is TGTGCCAGCAGCTTAGGGGCTAGCGGCACAGATACGCAGTATTTT. Protein sequence: CASSLGASGTDTQYF.